This paragraph covers one T cell receptor beta chain sequence. Using immunoSEQ multiplex PCR, the repertoire was profiled, and TCRdb retains in-frame clones only, with some absent. The table has about 16,000 clones, 92% seen once. This sample is part of a study of T cell repertoires in ileal Crohn's disease. Regarding time point: inflamed ileum from the surgical specimen. In germline, CDR1 is SNHLY, CDR2 FYNNEI. Trimming pared 6 bases from V and 0 bases from J, leaving 15 bases between. The CDR3 consists of 15 residues. The sequence derives from an adult with Crohn's disease. Sequencing input: ileal tissue. V usage is TRBV2 and J usage is TRBJ2-7, with a weak D call TRBD2 (5 bases). The CDR3 bases are TGTGCCAGCAGGGGCATGGACTGGCGCTCCTACGAGCAGTACTTC. This sequence encodes CASRGMDWRSYEQYF.